A selection of T cell receptor beta chains follows, all from one sample in a study of pediatric ulcerative colitis. The data were produced by immunoSEQ multiplex PCR, yet TCRdb's version contains in-frame clones alone and is incomplete. Counted here are tens of thousands of clones, about three quarters occurring once; the ten biggest clones make up around 5.3%. The sequencing sample was made of blood. The receptors here all came from a boy between 10 and 17 years old with moderate ulcerative colitis. The CDR3 runs from the conserved cysteine through the conserved F or W. The D gene is left open where the match is weak. Some rows mark clone size as missing; the rest say once, few, many or name a class of expanded clone.

.,TRBJ1-1,.,TRBV6-6,CASSPPNGQGEAFF,TGTGCCAGCAGTCCCCCAAACGGGCAGGGCGAAGCTTTCTTT
.,TRBJ2-3,.,TRBV19,CASNRLGHTDTQYF,TGTGCCAGTAACCGACTAGGCCACACAGATACGCAGTATTTT
.,TRBJ1-2,TRBD1,TRBV28,CASRPTGGGYGYTF,TGTGCCAGCAGACCGACAGGGGGCGGGTATGGCTACACCTTC
.,TRBJ1-1,.,TRBV7-9,CASRQGITEAFF,TGTGCCAGCAGACAGGGCATCACTGAAGCTTTCTTT
.,TRBJ2-6,.,TRBV5-1,CASSAPIYSGANVLTF,TGCGCCAGCAGCGCCCCGATCTACTCTGGGGCCAACGTCCTGACTTTC
once,TRBJ1-1,TRBD1,TRBV18,CASSTTGVSEAFF,TGTGCCAGCTCGACTACAGGGGTTTCCGAAGCTTTCTTT
.,TRBJ1-3,.,TRBV2,CASSEGVTGNTIYF,TGTGCCAGCAGTGAAGGGGTAACTGGAAACACCATATATTTT
.,TRBJ2-1,TRBD1,TRBV11-2,CASSLGDRVYNEQFF,TGTGCCAGCAGCTTAGGGGACAGGGTTTACAATGAGCAGTTCTTC
.,TRBJ1-2,.,TRBV14,CASSQAPGRRGTNYGYTF,TGTGCCAGCAGCCAAGCCCCGGGACGACGGGGTACTAACTATGGCTACACCTTC
.,TRBJ1-4,TRBD1,TRBV18,CASSPAGTVNEKLFF,TGTGCCAGCTCACCGGCCGGGACAGTCAATGAAAAACTGTTTTTT
.,TRBJ1-2,.,TRBV10-3,CAISLQGNYGYTF,TGTGCCATCAGTCTACAGGGTAACTATGGCTACACCTTC
.,TRBJ1-3,.,TRBV7-9,CASSLKPGQSSGNTIYF,TGTGCCAGCAGCCTCAAGCCGGGACAAAGCTCTGGAAACACCATATATTTT
.,TRBJ2-4,.,TRBV2,CASRAIGTVKNIQYF,TGTGCCAGCAGGGCTATTGGGACGGTCAAAAACATTCAGTACTTC
.,TRBJ1-4,.,TRBV7-9,CASGSTAGEKLFF,TGTGCCAGCGGGTCGACAGCGGGAGAAAAACTGTTTTTT
once,TRBJ2-5,.,TRBV19,CASSTARGTGETQYF,TGTGCCAGTAGTACCGCACGCGGGACGGGGGAGACCCAGTACTTC
.,TRBJ2-5,.,TRBV25-1,CASRPPAVPGGTQYF,TGTGCCAGCAGGCCTCCAGCGGTCCCTGGGGGGACCCAGTACTTC
.,TRBJ1-2,TRBD1,TRBV18,CASSPLTRDRGVYGYTF,TGTGCCAGCTCACCCCTGACCCGGGACAGGGGGGTCTATGGCTACACCTTC
.,TRBJ2-6,TRBD2,TRBV25-1,CASSPRGGTGANVLTF,TGTGCCAGCAGCCCCCGGGGGGGCACTGGGGCCAACGTCCTGACTTTC
.,TRBJ1-5,.,TRBV19,CASNMARAHQPQHF,TGTGCCAGTAATATGGCGAGGGCACATCAGCCCCAGCATTTT
few,TRBJ2-2,.,TRBV5-4,CATMGTGELFF,TGTGCCACCATGGGCACCGGGGAGCTGTTTTTT
.,TRBJ2-7,TRBD1,TRBV9,CASSVGGQEQGYEQYF,TGTGCCAGCAGCGTGGGGGGACAGGAACAAGGGTACGAGCAGTACTTC
.,TRBJ1-3,.,TRBV4-2,CASSLREGDANTIYF,TGTGCCAGCAGCCTGCGGGAGGGTGACGCAAACACCATATATTTT
.,TRBJ2-3,.,TRBV7-3,CASRATGSPTDTQYF,TGTGCCAGCAGGGCTACGGGCAGTCCCACAGATACGCAGTATTTT
.,TRBJ2-3,TRBD1,TRBV25-1,CASSTSGQGLADTQYF,TGTGCCAGCAGTACTTCTGGACAGGGGCTAGCAGATACGCAGTATTTT
.,TRBJ1-1,.,TRBV6-6,CASSYWSGDTEAFF,TGTGCCAGCAGTTATTGGTCAGGAGACACTGAAGCTTTCTTT
.,TRBJ1-2,.,TRBV6-6,CASSLRTDHYGYTF,TGTGCCAGCAGCCTCCGGACCGACCACTATGGCTACACCTTC
few,TRBJ1-2,.,TRBV27,CASSPITGYGYTF,TGTGCCAGCAGTCCAATTACAGGGTATGGCTACACCTTC
.,TRBJ2-1,TRBD2,TRBV11-3,CASSLSGRANEQFF,TGTGCCAGCAGCCTTAGCGGGAGGGCCAATGAGCAGTTCTTC
.,TRBJ2-3,.,TRBV27,CASSSQGADTQYF,TGTGCCAGCAGTTCCCAGGGCGCAGATACGCAGTATTTT
.,TRBJ2-3,.,TRBV7-2,CASSLETDTQYF,TGTGCCAGCAGCCTAGAAACAGATACGCAGTATTTT
.,TRBJ1-2,.,TRBV19,CASSVTGDRGYTF,TGTGCCAGTAGTGTCACAGGTGATAGGGGCTACACCTTC
.,TRBJ2-5,.,TRBV7-9,CASSPGGDQETQYF,TGTGCCAGCAGCCCCGGCGGGGACCAAGAGACCCAGTACTTC
.,TRBJ2-2,.,TRBV18,CASSPRNSINTGELFF,TGTGCCAGCTCACCCCGAAATTCCATTAACACCGGGGAGCTGTTTTTT
.,TRBJ1-1,.,TRBV4-1,CASSQVGPNTEAFF,TGCGCCAGCAGCCAAGTGGGGCCTAACACTGAAGCTTTCTTT
.,TRBJ2-1,TRBD2,TRBV7-7,CASSTGLAGTGSNEQFF,TGTGCCAGCAGCACGGGACTAGCGGGAACAGGTAGCAATGAGCAGTTCTTC
.,TRBJ1-5,.,TRBV10-1,CASSGGLNQPQHF,TGCGCCAGCAGTGGGGGCCTCAATCAGCCCCAGCATTTT
.,TRBJ1-2,TRBD1,TRBV9,CASSVDDRGIRYTF,TGTGCCAGCAGCGTAGACGACAGGGGGATCCGCTACACCTTC
.,TRBJ2-7,.,TRBV7-2,CASSDRYEQYF,TGTGCCAGCAGCGACCGCTACGAGCAGTACTTC
.,TRBJ2-7,.,TRBV7-9,CASSLDYGIAYEQYF,TGTGCCAGCAGCTTAGATTACGGGATCGCCTACGAGCAGTACTTC
.,TRBJ2-7,.,TRBV2,CASSEGPPSEQYF,TGTGCCAGCAGTGAAGGGCCACCTTCCGAGCAGTACTTC
few,TRBJ1-1,.,TRBV6-4,CASRMTENTEAFF,TGTGCCAGCAGAATGACAGAAAACACTGAAGCTTTCTTT
.,TRBJ2-7,.,TRBV5-5,CASSSPGGTDEQYF,TGTGCCAGCAGCTCGCCGGGCGGAACGGACGAGCAGTACTTC
.,TRBJ2-2,.,TRBV7-6,CASSLAGHRDTGELFF,TGTGCCAGCAGCTTAGCCGGGCATCGGGACACCGGGGAGCTGTTTTTT
.,TRBJ1-5,TRBD1,TRBV19,CASSRQGQEGQPQHF,TGTGCCAGTAGTAGACAGGGTCAGGAAGGTCAGCCCCAGCATTTT
.,TRBJ2-3,TRBD2,TRBV4-2,CASSQDLGRAGGTDTQYF,TGTGCCAGCAGCCAAGATTTAGGGAGAGCGGGGGGTACAGATACGCAGTATTTT
.,TRBJ1-2,.,TRBV5-1,CASSPGESYGYTF,TGCGCCAGCAGTCCAGGGGAGTCCTATGGCTACACCTTC
.,TRBJ1-6,.,TRBV28,CASSLQGNNSPLHF,TGTGCCAGCAGTTTACAGGGGAATAATTCACCCCTCCACTTT
.,TRBJ1-1,.,TRBV30,CAWSVRSTRAFF,TGTGCCTGGAGTGTAAGGAGTACACGAGCTTTCTTT
.,TRBJ1-1,.,TRBV7-6,CASSLVPRDTEAFF,TGTGCCAGCAGCTTAGTCCCCAGGGACACTGAAGCTTTCTTT
.,TRBJ2-1,TRBD2,TRBV15,CATSRGLAGGDNEQFF,TGTGCCACCAGCAGGGGCCTAGCGGGAGGGGACAATGAGCAGTTCTTC
few,TRBJ1-3,TRBD1,TRBV6-1,CASSAWDSSGNTIYF,TGTGCCAGCAGTGCCTGGGACAGCTCTGGAAACACCATATATTTT
.,TRBJ2-1,.,TRBV11-1,CASSLGGRDEQFF,TGTGCCAGCAGCTTAGGGGGCCGGGATGAGCAGTTCTTC
.,TRBJ2-5,.,TRBV27,CASSRRDGQARETQYF,TGTGCCAGCAGTCGGCGGGACGGACAGGCACGGGAGACCCAGTACTTC
once,TRBJ1-5,.,TRBV5-6,CASSLGSNQPQHF,TGTGCCAGCAGCTTGGGCAGCAATCAGCCCCAGCATTTT
.,TRBJ1-2,TRBD1,TRBV4-3,CASSRAGGVGYGYTF,TGCGCCAGCAGCCGAGCAGGGGGCGTTGGCTATGGCTACACCTTC
few,TRBJ2-1,TRBD1,TRBV30,CAWTKAGQGSYNEQFF,TGTGCCTGGACCAAAGCCGGACAGGGATCCTACAATGAGCAGTTCTTC
.,TRBJ1-2,TRBD1,TRBV7-9,CASSSTRGNYGYTF,TGTGCCAGCAGCTCGACCAGGGGGAACTATGGCTACACCTTC
.,TRBJ2-2,TRBD1,TRBV2,CASSEEGQGSSAGELFF,TGTGCCAGCAGTGAAGAGGGACAGGGAAGTTCGGCCGGGGAGCTGTTTTTT